This TCR beta chain is from a study of blood T cell repertoires in COVID-19. On the study more broadly: From the United States, Italy and Spain came samples of acute and convalescent COVID-19. Sources were T cells, B-cell-depleted T cells, or PBMCs; the material itself was cDNA or gDNA.

The germline CDR1 and CDR2 sequences are SGHAT and FQNNGV. V was clipped by 6 bases and J by 5 bases; unmatched bases: 22. CDR3 length: 19 residues. Per the original methods: Reference gene primer amplification gave estimated nucleated cell counts. The data were produced by immunoSEQ multiplex PCR, yet TCRdb's version contains in-frame clones alone and is incomplete. Clone size and V and J calls were adopted from that table, with D and trimming inferred from the DNA. The profile covers approximately 60,000 clones, with roughly 82% appearing a single time and under 25% taken by the ten largest. The rearrangement links TRBV11-2 to TRBJ2-1; 7 nucleotides match TRBD1. The sequenced material came from peripheral blood. This sequence was found in a woman aged 60-70 years with acute or convalescent COVID-19. Here the CDR3 reads CASSPRPGQPLWFDNEQFF. The CDR3 DNA sequence: TGTGCCAGCAGTCCCCGACCGGGACAGCCCCTCTGGTTTGACAATGAGCAGTTCTTC.